A single sample is the source of the 17 T cell receptor beta chains below, sequenced in a study of T cells in Graves' hyperthyroidism and ophthalmopathy (dated by TCRdb to about 2019). Library prep was done by multiplex PCR. Sequencing relied on an Illumina HiSeq 2000. The TCR beta CDR3 regions were amplified from the RNA transcripts. A first-round RT-PCR of the TCR CDR3 used the HTBI primer set with the Qiagen OneStep RT-PCR kit. TCRdb ran its own pipeline on the public reads, namely fastp trimming at Q25 and MiXCR clone calling, and kept in-frame beta chains. Every entry covers one CDR3 protein and lists the most common genes and DNA from its rows. Recorded for this sample are under 350,000 distinct CDR3 sequences; roughly an eighth of them occurred a single time. In total, the top ten clones hold less than 8% of the sample. Sequencing was done on a sample of blood. The receptor set was obtained from a woman aged 40-49 years with Graves' hyperthyroidism.

This clonotype was counted ten times or more. V usage is TRBV27 and J usage is TRBJ1-2; no clear D. Germline V CDR1 and CDR2: MNHEY, SMNVEV (reference sequence). The CDR3 runs 14 residues. V lost 5 bases, J lost 11 bases, and 21 bases lay in between. DNA for the CDR3: TGTGCCAGCAGTCCCCGGATCGACCTGGTTTATTACACCTTC. It codes for CASSPRIDLVYYTF.

This clonotype was counted at least ten times. The V and J genes are TRBV20-1 and TRBJ2-7; TRBD1 might be the D (6 bases). This CDR3 has 11 amino acids. CDR1 DFQATT and CDR2 SNEGSKA come from the germline V gene (reference sequence). V was cut by 6 bases and J by 5 bases, with 11 bases left in between. This CDR3 reads CSAQGRNEQYF. CDR3 sequence (DNA): TGCAGTGCCCAGGGGCGGAACGAGCAGTACTTC.

The chain employs TRBV5-4 and TRBJ2-1; TRBD1 aligns across 8 bases. The CDR3 runs to 19 residues. Trimming cost V 2 bases and J 3 bases; bases outside gene matches: 16. The germline V gene has CDR1 SGHNT and CDR2 YYREEE (reference sequence). The CDR3 nucleotides are TGTGCCAGCAGCTTTCGGACAGGGCCTACTCGCCAATACTACAATGAGCAGTTCTTC. Translated, it gives CASSFRTGPTRQYYNEQFF.

This clonotype was counted at least ten times. The chain joins TRBV2 to TRBJ2-3; D unclear. Germline V gives CDR1 SNHLY, CDR2 FYNNEI. V lost 8 bases and J lost 5, with 8 bases in between. This CDR3 has 11 residues. CDR3 DNA sequence: TGTGCCAGCGGCCGCAGAGATACGCAGTATTTT. This encodes CASGRRDTQYF.

This clonotype appeared many times. The genes are TRBV5-1 and TRBJ2-1; a possible D gene is TRBD2 (5 bases). The V gene lost 0 bases and the J gene lost 1 base, with 11 bases spanning the gap. CDR3 size: 16 residues. The germline gives CDR1 SGHRS, CDR2 YFSETQ. CDR3 nucleotides: TGCGCCAGCAGCTTGGTTCCTAGCCGTTCCTACAATGAGCAGTTCTTC. Its translation: CASSLVPSRSYNEQFF.

At least ten counts were recorded for this clonotype. The chain carries TRBV11-3 and TRBJ2-2; no clear D. Trimming cost V 5 bases and J 3 bases, with 7 bases left between them. CDR1 and CDR2 (germline): SGHNT, YENEEA. The CDR3 runs 13 residues. Here the CDR3 reads CASSRAHTGELFF. The CDR3 DNA follows: TGTGCCAGCAGCCGAGCCCACACCGGGGAGCTGTTTTTT.

In this sample, this clonotype turned up a few times. The gene calls are TRBV11-2 and TRBJ2-7; 9 positions match TRBD2. The CDR3 extends over 13 amino acids. Per the germline V gene, CDR1 is SGHAT and CDR2 is FQNNGV. The V and J ends lost 3 bases and 6 bases, in that order; junction bases with no gene match: 3. The CDR3 DNA reads as TGTGCCAGCAGCTTGTCTAGCGGGACCGAGCAGTACTTC. Translated, it gives CASSLSSGTEQYF.

The chain is built from TRBV9 and TRBJ2-3; D unclear. The length of the CDR3 is 14 residues. Germline V lookup: CDR1 SGDLS, CDR2 YYNGEE. V dropped 0 bases and J dropped 2 bases, with 7 bases sitting between them. CDR3 sequence: CASSVEVDTDTQYF. CDR3 nucleotide sequence: TGTGCCAGCAGCGTAGAGGTCGACACAGATACGCAGTATTTT.

This clonotype was detected a few times. The chain joins TRBV9 to TRBJ2-6, with TRBD2 matching over 8 bases. The CDR3 is made up of 20 amino acids. CDR1 is SGDLS and CDR2 is YYNGEE in the germline V gene. Trimming removed 0 bases from V and 1 base from J; junction bases left unmatched: 12. CDR3 DNA: TGTGCCAGCAGCGTAGCCGGGGGGGTTGTCAGCCAGTCTGGGGCCAACGTCCTGACTTTC. Protein product: CASSVAGGVVSQSGANVLTF.

This clonotype showed up many times. The rearrangement joins TRBV6-6 to TRBJ2-7; a weak D match, TRBD1 (5 bases). Germline V gene data show CDR1 as MNHNY and CDR2 as SVGAGI (reference sequence). Trimming removed 2 bases from V and 2 bases from J, with 10 bases in between. CDR3 size: 14 residues. In nucleotides, the CDR3 is TGTGCCAGCAGTTACGGACAAGACGCCTACGAGCAGTACTTC. This encodes CASSYGQDAYEQYF.

This clonotype was observed at least ten times. The chain has TRBV6-5 and TRBJ2-2; D might be TRBD1 or TRBD2, each matching 5 bases. Trimming pared 3 bases from V and 6 bases from J, leaving 14 bases between. The CDR3 is made up of 15 amino acids. The germline CDR1 and CDR2 sequences are MNHEY and SVGAGI. In nucleotides, the CDR3 is TGTGCCAGCAGTTATAGATTAGGGGACGCCGGGGAGCTGTTTTTT. It codes for CASSYRLGDAGELFF.

V is TRBV4-2 and J is TRBJ1-1; 7 nucleotides agree with TRBD1. Germline V gene data show CDR1 as LGHNA and CDR2 as YNFKEQ. Trimming took 0 bases from V and 5 from J; bases not matched to a gene: 9. This CDR3 has 16 amino acids. Here the CDR3 reads CASSQEGSGRGTEAFF. In DNA, the CDR3 is TGTGCCAGCAGCCAAGAGGGGAGCGGCAGGGGGACTGAAGCTTTCTTT.

This clonotype was seen repeatedly, ten times or more. This chain uses TRBV6-5 with TRBJ1-3; D unresolved. Germline V gene sequence: CDR1 MNHEY, CDR2 SVGAGI. The CDR3 runs 15 residues. Trimming pared 0 bases from V and 0 bases from J, leaving 6 bases between. For the CDR3, the DNA is TGTGCCAGCAGTTACTCGACGGTCTCTGGAAACACCATATATTTT. Its protein is CASSYSTVSGNTIYF.

This clonotype showed up many times. This chain links TRBV12-5 with TRBJ1-1; 8 positions agree with TRBD1. Germline V gene sequence: CDR1 LGHNT, CDR2 FRNRAP. The CDR3 is made up of 12 amino acids. J lost 8 bases, V lost 5 bases, and 4 bases had no gene match. The CDR3 nucleotides read TGTGCTAGTGGTCTCCGGACAGGGGAAGCTTTCTTT. It is translated as CASGLRTGEAFF.

As concerns this clonotype: Its ends do not fully match the called genes, so a read error is possible. The V gene is TRBV9, the J gene TRBJ2-7, with D maybe TRBD2 (5 bases). The germline gives CDR1 SGDLS, CDR2 YYNGEE. This CDR3 has 14 residues. DNA for the CDR3: TGTGCCAGCAGTGCAGTGGCTCTCGACTACGAGCAGAACTTC. Amino acid sequence: CASSAVALDYEQNF.

This clonotype was counted many times. The chain is built from TRBV7-8 and TRBJ2-5; TRBD1 or TRBD2 may be the D gene (5 bases each). Trimming left V 2 bases short and J 5 bases short, with 12 bases between. The CDR3 is 14 amino acids. Germline CDR1 reads SGHVS; CDR2 reads FQNEAQ. The CDR3 nucleotides read TGTGCCAGCAGCTTAAGCGCTGAGGGGGAGACCCAGTACTTC. Amino acids: CASSLSAEGETQYF.

In its sample, this clonotype was seen once. This rearrangement joins TRBV7-2 to TRBJ2-4; 8 nucleotides match TRBD1. The V gene end was trimmed by 1 base and the J gene end by 3 bases; junction bases not matched to a gene: 5. Germline lookup yields CDR1 SGHTA and CDR2 FQGNSA. This CDR3 spans 16 amino acids. The CDR3 nucleotides read TGTGCCAGCAGCTTAGGACAGGGGTTCGACAAAAACATTCAGTACTTC. As protein: CASSLGQGFDKNIQYF.